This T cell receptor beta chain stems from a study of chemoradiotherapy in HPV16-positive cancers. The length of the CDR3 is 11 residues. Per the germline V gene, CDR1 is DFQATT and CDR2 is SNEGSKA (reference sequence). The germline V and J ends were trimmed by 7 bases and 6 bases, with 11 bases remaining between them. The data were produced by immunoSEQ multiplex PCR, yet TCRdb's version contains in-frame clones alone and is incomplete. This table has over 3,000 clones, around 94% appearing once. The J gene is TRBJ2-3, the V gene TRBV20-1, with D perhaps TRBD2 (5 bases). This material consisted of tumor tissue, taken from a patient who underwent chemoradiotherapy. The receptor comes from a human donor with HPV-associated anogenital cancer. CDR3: CSVKRRDTQYF. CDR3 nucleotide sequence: TGCAGTGTCAAAAGGAGGGATACGCAGTATTTT.